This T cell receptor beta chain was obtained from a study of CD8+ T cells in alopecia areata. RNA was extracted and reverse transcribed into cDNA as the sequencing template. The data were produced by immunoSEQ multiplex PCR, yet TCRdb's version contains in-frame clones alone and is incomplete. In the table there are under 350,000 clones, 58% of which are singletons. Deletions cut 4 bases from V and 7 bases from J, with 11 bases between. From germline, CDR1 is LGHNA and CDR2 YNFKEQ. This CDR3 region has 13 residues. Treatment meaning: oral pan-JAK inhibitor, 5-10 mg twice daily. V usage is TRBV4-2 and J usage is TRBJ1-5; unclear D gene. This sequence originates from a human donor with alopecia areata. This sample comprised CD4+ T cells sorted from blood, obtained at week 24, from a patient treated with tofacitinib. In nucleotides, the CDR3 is TGTGCCAGCAGCCCTAGCCCTGAGCAGCCCCAGCATTTT. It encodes CASSPSPEQPQHF.